Below are 3 T cell receptor beta chains sequenced from a single sample in a study of shared clonotypes between healthy human individuals. Naive CD8 cells comprised CD45RO-negative, CCR7-positively selected cells, excluding terminally differentiated effector memory CD45RA+ cells. Using immunoSEQ multiplex PCR, the repertoire was profiled, and TCRdb retains in-frame clones only, with some absent. Altogether around 2,100,000 clones are present, over 85% being singletons, with the ten largest covering under 1.5%. Material: naive CD8+ T cells sorted from blood. The receptors here all came from a man in his late teens or twenties in good health.

The chain employs TRBV7-2 and TRBJ1-2; TRBD1 aligns across 8 bases. CDR1 and CDR2 (germline): SGHTA, FQGNSA. This CDR3 is built from 14 residues. Losses at the gene ends were 5 bases for V and 6 bases for J; bases not matched to a gene: 8. The CDR3 DNA is TGTGCCAGCAGCCTCCGGGACAGGACAGATGGCTACACCTTC. It encodes CASSLRDRTDGYTF.

The chain joins TRBV5-6 to TRBJ2-5; 9 bases line up with TRBD1. Looked up from germline, CDR1 is SGHDT and CDR2 is YYEEEE. J was trimmed by 4 bases and V by 5 bases; bases with no gene match: 6. This CDR3 region has 14 residues. The CDR3 nucleotides read TGTGCCAGCAGTCGGGACAGGGTTGTAGAGACCCAGTACTTC. Translating gives CASSRDRVVETQYF.

The chain employs TRBV29-1 and TRBJ2-7, with D unresolved. Looked up from germline, CDR1 is SQVTM and CDR2 is ANQGSEA. V was shortened by 4 bases and J by 3 bases, with 10 bases between the two germline ends. This CDR3 comprises 12 residues. The CDR3 protein is CSVVPAGYEQYF. The CDR3 DNA follows: TGCAGCGTTGTCCCTGCTGGCTACGAGCAGTACTTC.